The entry below describes one T cell receptor beta chain. TCRdb re-called the RACE reads through MiXCR, storing one row per CDR3 protein. The sample holds about 98,000 distinct CDR3 sequences, approximately 10% seen once. The record originates from a study of human T cells and chemical hapten exposure. Sample time point: pre-sensitization, week 0. Treatment meaning: therapeutic diphenylcyclopropenone sensitization with weekly scalp DPC. This CDR3 comprises 16 residues. V lost 4 bases to trimming and J lost 2 bases, with 15 bases between them. Germline CDR1 is LNHDA and CDR2 is SQIVND (reference sequence).

The TCR sequence derives from a woman in her sixties with alopecia areata. Some clones in this sample may be carry-over from other donors' samples. The chain recombines TRBV19 with TRBJ1-5; a possible D gene is TRBD1 (6 bases). The sample in question was whole blood, obtained in connection with sensitization to the hapten diphenylcyclopropenone (DPC). The CDR3 region has the DNA TGTGCCAGTAGTAAAGGGACAAACGCCGGCAATCAGCCCCAGCATTTT. Translating gives CASSKGTNAGNQPQHF.